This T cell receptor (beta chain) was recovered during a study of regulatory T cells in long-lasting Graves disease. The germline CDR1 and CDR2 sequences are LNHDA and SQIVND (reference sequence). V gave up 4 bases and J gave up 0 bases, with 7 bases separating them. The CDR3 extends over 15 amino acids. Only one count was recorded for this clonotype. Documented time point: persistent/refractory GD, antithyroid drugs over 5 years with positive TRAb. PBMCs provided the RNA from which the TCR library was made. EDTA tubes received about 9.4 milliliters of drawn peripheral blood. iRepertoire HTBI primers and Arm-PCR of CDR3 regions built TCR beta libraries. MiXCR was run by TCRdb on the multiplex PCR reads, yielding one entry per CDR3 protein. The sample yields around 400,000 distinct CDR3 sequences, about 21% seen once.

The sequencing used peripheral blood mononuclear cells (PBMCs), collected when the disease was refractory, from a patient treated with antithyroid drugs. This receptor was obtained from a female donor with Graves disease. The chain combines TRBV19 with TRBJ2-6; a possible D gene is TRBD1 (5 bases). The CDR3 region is CASSKTDSGANVLTF. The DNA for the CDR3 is TGTGCCAGTAGTAAGACAGACTCTGGGGCCAACGTCCTGACTTTC. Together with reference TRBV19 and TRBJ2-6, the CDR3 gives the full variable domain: DGGITQSPKYLFRKEGQNVTLSCEQNLNHDAMYWYRQDPGQGLRLIYYSQIVNDFQKGDIAEGYSVSREKKESFPLTVTSAQKNPTAFYLCASSKTDSGANVLTFGAGSRLTVL.